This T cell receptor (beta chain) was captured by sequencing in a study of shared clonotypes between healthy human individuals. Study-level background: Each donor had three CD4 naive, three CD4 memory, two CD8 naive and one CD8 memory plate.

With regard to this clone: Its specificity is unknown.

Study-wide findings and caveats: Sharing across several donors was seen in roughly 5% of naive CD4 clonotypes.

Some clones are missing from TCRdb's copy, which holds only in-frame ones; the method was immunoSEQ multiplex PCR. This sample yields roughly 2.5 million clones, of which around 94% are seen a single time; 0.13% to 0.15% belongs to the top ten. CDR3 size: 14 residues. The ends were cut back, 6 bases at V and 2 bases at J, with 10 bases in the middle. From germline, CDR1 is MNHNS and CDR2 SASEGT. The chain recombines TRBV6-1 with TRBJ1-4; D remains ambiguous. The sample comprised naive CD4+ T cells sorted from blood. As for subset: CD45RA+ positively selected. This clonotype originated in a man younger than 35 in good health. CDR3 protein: CASSPTPTNEKLFF. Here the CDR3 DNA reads TGTGCCAGCAGCCCTACCCCTACTAATGAAAAACTGTTTTTT.